This TCR beta chain was profiled in a study of blood T cell repertoires in COVID-19. Background on the study: Nucleic acid was either cDNA or gDNA, and it came from T cells, B-cell-depleted T cells, or PBMCs.

Germline V CDR1 and CDR2: KGHSH, LQKENI. The ends were cut back, 4 bases at V and 8 bases at J, with 20 bases in the middle. The CDR3 is 15 amino acids. Only in-frame clones appear in the TCRdb table, and some are missing; sequencing was by immunoSEQ multiplex PCR. The repertoire includes approximately 19,000 clones, 81% of them detected once, and 7% to 8.5% sits in the top ten. This clonotype was obtained from a man in his 60s with acute or convalescent COVID-19. Sequencing was done on a sample of peripheral blood. The rearrangement joins TRBV18 to TRBJ1-2; D perhaps matches TRBD1 (6 bases). The CDR3 loop reads CASSRNGGAGDGYTF. DNA of the CDR3: TGTGCCAGCTCACGAAACGGGGGCGCGGGAGACGGCTACACCTTC.